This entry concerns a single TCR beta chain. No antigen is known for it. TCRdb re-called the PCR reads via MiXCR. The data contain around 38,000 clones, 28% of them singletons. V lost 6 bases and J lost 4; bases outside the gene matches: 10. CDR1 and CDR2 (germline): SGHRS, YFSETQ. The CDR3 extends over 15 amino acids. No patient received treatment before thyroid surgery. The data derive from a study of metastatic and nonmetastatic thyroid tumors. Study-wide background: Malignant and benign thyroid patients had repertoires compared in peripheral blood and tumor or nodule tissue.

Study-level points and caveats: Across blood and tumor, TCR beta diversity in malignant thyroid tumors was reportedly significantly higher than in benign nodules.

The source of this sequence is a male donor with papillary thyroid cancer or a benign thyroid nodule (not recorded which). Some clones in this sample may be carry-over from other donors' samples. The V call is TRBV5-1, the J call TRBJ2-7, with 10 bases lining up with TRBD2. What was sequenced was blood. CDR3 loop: CASTPGASGRYEQYF. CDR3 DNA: TGCGCCAGCACCCCTGGGGCTAGCGGGAGATACGAGCAGTACTTC.